One sample yielded the 22 T cell receptor beta chains listed below, sequenced in a study of type 1 and type 2 diabetes patients. The PCR template was genomic DNA. Amplification of the beta chain CDR3 used 30 forward and 13 reverse multiplex primers. From the multiplex PCR reads, TCRdb called clonotypes with MiXCR, one entry per CDR3 protein. The table lists a few hundred thousand distinct CDR3 sequences, around 47% of them singletons, with about 13% in the top ten. The sequenced sample consisted of peripheral blood mononuclear cells (PBMCs). The receptors originated from a man aged 18-30 years with type 2 diabetes.

V is TRBV7-2 and J is TRBJ2-5, with D perhaps TRBD1 or TRBD2 (5 bases each). Germline values: CDR1 SGHTA, CDR2 FQGNSA. This CDR3 has 16 amino acids. Trimming took off 5 bases at V and 7 bases at J, with 23 bases between the two ends. CDR3 bases: TGTGCCAGCAGCCATGAGGGGCTTTCGACCCGGCGGACCCAGTACTTC. Its protein is CASSHEGLSTRRTQYF.

The rearrangement joins TRBV6-1 to TRBJ1-1; D call uncertain. The length of the CDR3 is 14 residues. Trimming removed 8 bases at V and 1 base at J, with 14 bases between. In germline, CDR1 is MNHNS, CDR2 SASEGT. CDR3 sequence: CASAEGVQNTEAFF. DNA for the CDR3: TGTGCCAGCGCGGAGGGCGTTCAGAACACTGAAGCTTTCTTT.

In its sample, this clonotype was seen a few times. The J gene is TRBJ2-7, the V gene TRBV7-9, with D possibly being TRBD2 (5 bases). The CDR3 totals 14 residues. V was trimmed by 1 base and J by 1 base, leaving 8 bases between them. Per the germline V gene, CDR1 is SEHNR and CDR2 is FQNEAQ (reference sequence). The CDR3 DNA reads as TGTGCCAGCAGCTTAGAGGGCGGGTCCTACGAGCAGTACTTC. Residues: CASSLEGGSYEQYF.

This clonotype showed up just a few times. This chain links TRBV20-1 with TRBJ1-6, with D possibly matching TRBD1 (5 bases). Trimming pared 0 bases from V and 8 bases from J, leaving 14 bases between. CDR1 DFQATT and CDR2 SNEGSKA come from the germline V gene (reference sequence). The CDR3 loop spans 15 amino acids. This CDR3 is CSARDPARGDSPLHF. The CDR3 DNA sequence: TGCAGTGCTAGAGACCCGGCCCGGGGGGATTCACCCCTCCACTTT.

The rearrangement links TRBV7-2 to TRBJ1-3; D is perhaps TRBD1 (6 bases). The CDR3 spans 14 residues. Trimming took 5 bases from V and 5 from J, leaving 13 bases between them. Germline CDR1 reads SGHTA; CDR2 reads FQGNSA. CDR3: CASSPRTARNTIYF. The CDR3 bases are TGTGCCAGCAGCCCACGGACAGCTAGAAACACCATATATTTT.

This clonotype was found once. At one end, the junction sequence differs from germline, possibly due to a read error. V usage is TRBV10-3 and J usage is TRBJ2-7, with D uncertain. TRBJ2-5 matches the DNA end more closely, so the J call is doubtful. This CDR3 is 14 amino acids long. Germline V gives CDR1 ENHRY, CDR2 SYGVKD. The CDR3 coding sequence is TGTGCCAGCAGTTTCCCTAATGAAGGGGAGACCCAGTACTTC. Protein sequence: CASSFPNEGETQYF.

This rearrangement joins TRBV19 to TRBJ2-6; the D is unclear. Germline CDR1 and CDR2: LNHDA and SQIVND (reference sequence). V shed 1 base and J shed 4 bases, with 11 bases lying between them. The CDR3 sequence is 16 residues long. In DNA, the CDR3 is TGTGCCAGTAGTATAGTTGCGAGATCCGGGGCCAACGTCCTGACTTTC. This translates into CASSIVARSGANVLTF.

Of note for this clonotype: The germline gene is not matched at one end of the junction; a read error may be the cause. This rearrangement joins TRBV7-3 to TRBJ1-1; D uncertain. Germline V CDR1 and CDR2: SGHTA, FQGTGA. This CDR3 is built from 14 residues. CDR3 sequence reads: CASSQKGLNTEAFF. CDR3 bases: TGCGCCAGCAGCCAAAAAGGGTTGAACACTGAAGCTTTCTTT. Full variable domain (rest looked up from reference TRBV7-3 and TRBJ1-1): GAGVSQTPSNKVTEKGKYVELRCDPISGHTALYWYRQSLGQGPEFLIYFQGTGAADDSGLPNDRFFAVRPEGSVSTLKIQRTERGDSAVYLCASSQKGLNTEAFFGQGTRLTVV.

This clonotype came up many times. The CDR3 nucleotides read TGTGCCAGCAGTCCGGACCGACCCTACGAGCAGTACTTC. Translating it yields CASSPDRPYEQYF. The chain is built from TRBV6-6 and TRBJ2-7, with D unclear. The V end was cut by 5 bases, the J end by 2 bases, with 10 bases between. The CDR3 sequence is 13 residues long. Germline lookup yields CDR1 MNHNY and CDR2 SVGAGI (reference sequence).

This clonotype was counted between two and nine times. The V call is TRBV5-1, the J call TRBJ1-2; the D gene is possibly TRBD1 (5 bases). V was cut by 0 bases and J by 2 bases, with 11 bases left in between. CDR1 is SGHRS, CDR2 YFSETQ, per germline. The CDR3 is 15 residues long. CDR3 DNA: TGCGCCAGCAGCTTGGACGGGACCCCCAACTATGGCTACACCTTC. Its translation is CASSLDGTPNYGYTF.

The gene calls are TRBV20-1 and TRBJ2-7; 7 nucleotides align to TRBD2. Losses at the gene ends were 2 bases for V and 3 bases for J; bases not matched to a gene: 7. CDR3 length: 14 amino acids. Germline CDR1 DFQATT, CDR2 SNEGSKA (reference sequence). CDR3 nucleotides: TGCAGTGCTAGAACGCCTAGCGGAGTCTACGAGCAGTACTTC. Translation gives CSARTPSGVYEQYF.

The V call is TRBV19, the J call TRBJ1-2; no firm D call. The CDR3 has 12 residues. Germline CDR1 LNHDA, CDR2 SQIVND (reference sequence). V was cut by 6 bases and J by 5 bases, with 10 bases left in between. CDR3 nucleotides: TGTGCCAGTAGCCCCGCGGGATATGGCTACACCTTC. Encoded protein: CASSPAGYGYTF.

The chain employs TRBV28 and TRBJ2-3; 7 positions match TRBD2. CDR1 and CDR2 (germline): MDHEN, SYDVKM. This CDR3 comprises 12 residues. Germline trimming cut 2 bases from V and 10 bases from J; bases unmatched to any gene: 3. Here the CDR3 DNA reads TGTGCCAGCAGTTTAGGAACTAGCGCGCAGTATTTT. Its translation: CASSLGTSAQYF. Based on the CDR3 plus reference TRBV28 and TRBJ2-3, the full variable domain is DVKVTQSSRYLVKRTGEKVFLECVQDMDHENMFWYRQDPGLGLRLIYFSYDVKMKEKGDIPEGYSVSREKKERFSLILESASTNQTSMYLCASSLGTSAQYFGPGTRLTVL.

This clonotype was recorded only once. The V gene is TRBV4-1, the J gene TRBJ2-3, with D unresolved. V lost 3 bases and J lost 0, with 7 bases in between. Germline values: CDR1 MGHRA, CDR2 YSYEKL. CDR3 length: 14 amino acids. CDR3 sequence: CASSQDGSTDTQYF. CDR3 bases: TGCGCCAGCAGCCAGGACGGTAGCACAGATACGCAGTATTTT.

This chain joins TRBV12-3 or TRBV12-4 and TRBJ1-1; D is unclear. This CDR3 is built from 16 residues. V lost 5 bases and J lost 1, with 17 bases in between. In DNA form, the CDR3 reads TGTGCCAGCAGTGAAGGTATAGGGTTTTGGAACACTGAAGCTTTCTTT. Residues: CASSEGIGFWNTEAFF.

The chain combines TRBV12-3 or TRBV12-4 with TRBJ2-7; TRBD2 agrees at 8 bases. The CDR3 covers 13 residues. Unmatched junction bases numbered 6, after V lost 6 bases and J lost 5 bases. CDR3 protein: CASRASGGHEQYF. For the CDR3, the DNA is TGTGCCAGCAGGGCAAGCGGGGGACACGAGCAGTACTTC.

This clonotype was found a few times. The chain combines TRBV7-6 with TRBJ2-5, with 8 bases fitting TRBD1. Germline trimming cut 3 bases from V and 4 bases from J; bases unmatched to any gene: 7. Germline CDR1 SGHVS, CDR2 FNYEAQ. This CDR3 comprises 15 residues. CDR3 protein: CASSFLDRERETQYF. The CDR3 DNA reads TGTGCCAGCAGCTTCCTGGACAGGGAGCGAGAGACCCAGTACTTC.

The V call is TRBV30, the J call TRBJ1-3; no reliable D call. The germline V gene encodes CDR1 GTSNPN and CDR2 SVGIG (reference sequence). This CDR3 is built from 15 residues. The V gene lost 0 bases and the J gene lost 2 bases, with 11 bases spanning the gap. The CDR3 protein is CAWSVQTGAGNTIYF. The CDR3 nucleotides are TGTGCCTGGAGTGTACAGACGGGCGCTGGAAACACCATATATTTT.

The J gene is TRBJ2-5, the V gene TRBV19; 16 positions match TRBD2. Trimming removed 6 bases from V and 4 bases from J; junction bases left unmatched: 2. The length of the CDR3 is 15 residues. CDR1 and CDR2 from the germline V gene are LNHDA and SQIVND (reference sequence). The CDR3 region has the DNA TGTGCCAGTAGGGGACTAGCGGGAGGGGGAGAGACCCAGTACTTC. Amino acid sequence: CASRGLAGGGETQYF. Supplemented by reference TRBV19 and TRBJ2-5, the full variable domain reads DGGITQSPKYLFRKEGQNVTLSCEQNLNHDAMYWYRQDPGQGLRLIYYSQIVNDFQKGDIAEGYSVSREKKESFPLTVTSAQKNPTAFYLCASRGLAGGGETQYFGPGTRLLVL.

The genes are TRBV20-1 and TRBJ2-7; D uncertain. Looked up from germline, CDR1 is DFQATT and CDR2 is SNEGSKA (reference sequence). The V and J ends lost 6 bases and 1 base respectively, with 16 bases between them. The length of the CDR3 is 14 residues. CDR3 region: CSAEDGAYSYEQYF. The CDR3, as DNA: TGCAGTGCAGAGGACGGAGCCTATTCCTACGAGCAGTACTTC.

The V and J genes are TRBV19 and TRBJ2-5; D gene uncertain. The CDR3 covers 11 residues. V was pared by 5 bases and J by 5 bases, with 6 bases between. Germline loops: CDR1 LNHDA, CDR2 SQIVND (reference sequence). As DNA, the CDR3 is TGTGCCAGTAGTGCCCGGGAGACCCAGTACTTC. Protein sequence: CASSARETQYF. Full variable domain (missing parts from reference TRBV19 and TRBJ2-5): DGGITQSPKYLFRKEGQNVTLSCEQNLNHDAMYWYRQDPGQGLRLIYYSQIVNDFQKGDIAEGYSVSREKKESFPLTVTSAQKNPTAFYLCASSARETQYFGPGTRLLVL.

The chain is built from TRBV15 and TRBJ2-7; maybe TRBD1 (6 bases). Germline CDR1 LNHNV, CDR2 YYDKDF (reference sequence). The CDR3 consists of 15 residues. Trimming took off 1 base at V and 0 bases at J, with 10 bases between the two ends. The CDR3 DNA sequence: TGTGCCACCAGCAGAGCAGGGGACCTCTCCTACGAGCAGTACTTC. This sequence encodes CATSRAGDLSYEQYF.